This T cell receptor (beta chain) came from a study of graft-versus-host responses after intestinal transplantation. Study background: The whole recipient group had anti-thymocyte globulin induction followed by tacrolimus and steroids for about three years.

Profiled with immunoSEQ multiplex PCR; TCRdb holds only in-frame clones, not every one. The table has 100,000 or so clones, roughly nine tenths seen once. Notes on this clone: The antigen is not known.

Germline V gene lookup returns CDR1 MDHEN and CDR2 SYDVKM. Trimming stripped 7 bases from V and 7 bases from J, with 14 bases between. The CDR3 is 13 amino acids. This clonotype was obtained from a human donor who was the organ donor for an intestinal transplant. V and J are TRBV28 and TRBJ1-3; D is possibly TRBD1 (6 bases). Material: unstimulated CD4+ T cells sorted from spleen or lymph node cells, obtained before transplant. CDR3 nucleotides: TGTGCCAGCATCATAGGGGGAGGGAACACCATATATTTT. Its translation is CASIIGGGNTIYF.